The clone carrying this TCR beta chain has a handful of counts. This entry comes from a study of shared T cell receptors in the human thymus. Sequenced by immunoSEQ multiplex PCR; TCRdb stores in-frame clones only, minus some. The data hold 450,000 to 650,000 clones, with around 82% observed a single time. The CDR3 extends over 16 amino acids. V lost 6 bases to trimming and J lost 6 bases; unmatched junction nucleotides: 12. Germline CDR1 MDHEN, CDR2 SYDVKM. These data were likewise used in another study, on human thymus T cells.

This chain uses TRBV28 with TRBJ2-2, with 8 bases identical to TRBD1. The sample was thymocytes. The TCR comes from a boy in the first two years of life with a congenital heart defect. DNA of the CDR3: TGTGCCAGCAGGACTTCGGACAGGGAGAGTCCCGGGGAGCTGTTTTTT. Residues: CASRTSDRESPGELFF.